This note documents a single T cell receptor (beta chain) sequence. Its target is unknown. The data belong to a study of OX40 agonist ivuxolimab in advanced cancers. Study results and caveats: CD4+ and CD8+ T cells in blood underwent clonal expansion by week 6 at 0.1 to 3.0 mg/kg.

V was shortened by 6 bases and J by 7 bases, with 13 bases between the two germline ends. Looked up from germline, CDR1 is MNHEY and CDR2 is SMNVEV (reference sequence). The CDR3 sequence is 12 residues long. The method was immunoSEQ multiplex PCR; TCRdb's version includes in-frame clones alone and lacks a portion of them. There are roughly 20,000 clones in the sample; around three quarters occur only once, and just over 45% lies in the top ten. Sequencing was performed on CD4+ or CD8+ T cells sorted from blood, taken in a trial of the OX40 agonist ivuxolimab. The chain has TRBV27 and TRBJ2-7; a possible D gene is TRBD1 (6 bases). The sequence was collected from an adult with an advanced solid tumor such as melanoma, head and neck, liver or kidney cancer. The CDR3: CASSHSRGEQYF. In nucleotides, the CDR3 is TGTGCCAGCAGCCATTCAAGGGGGGAGCAGTACTTC.